The 5 T cell receptor beta chains below were found in one sample sequenced in a study of blood T cells in healthy people across ages. Through a sample-barcoded 5' primer and a J-beta primer mix, a second PCR was run for about 7 to 12 cycles. TCRdb called the 5' RACE reads again in MiXCR, with one record for every CDR3 protein. This sample has around 1.7 million distinct CDR3 sequences, with 28% found just once. Sample: blood. Source of these receptors: a woman aged 30 to 39 in good health.

This clonotype has at least ten counts. This chain joins TRBV27 and TRBJ2-6; D is unresolved. The CDR3 runs to 14 residues. Between the trimmed V and J ends, which lost 6 bases and 0 bases, there was a span of 6 bases. Germline CDR1 and CDR2: MNHEY and SMNVEV (reference sequence). The CDR3 here is CASSWSSGANVLTF. DNA of the CDR3: TGTGCCAGCAGCTGGAGCTCTGGGGCCAACGTCCTGACTTTC.

This clonotype was seen a few times. This chain joins TRBV11-2 and TRBJ2-3; 9 nucleotides agree with TRBD2. Per the germline V gene, CDR1 is SGHAT and CDR2 is FQNNGV. This CDR3 is built from 17 residues. Trimming removed 8 bases from V and 0 bases from J; junction bases left unmatched: 12. Written as DNA, the CDR3 is TGTGCCAGCGGACCGCCGGGACTAGCAGGGAGCACAGATACGCAGTATTTT. Protein: CASGPPGLAGSTDTQYF.

The chain has TRBV30 and TRBJ2-3, with D perhaps assigned TRBD1 or TRBD2 (5 bases each). Germline loops: CDR1 GTSNPN, CDR2 SVGIG (reference sequence). There are 14 residues in the CDR3. The V gene lost 4 bases and the J gene lost 2 bases, with 13 bases spanning the gap. CDR3 in amino acids: CAWTGTETTDTQYF. The DNA of the CDR3 is TGTGCCTGGACCGGGACGGAGACCACAGATACGCAGTATTTT.

This clonotype was seen at least ten times. The chain couples TRBV10-3 to TRBJ1-2; weak D call: TRBD1 (6 bases). Looked up from germline, CDR1 is ENHRY and CDR2 is SYGVKD. The CDR3 spans 15 residues. V lost 0 bases and J lost 4, with 12 bases in between. CDR3 in amino acids: CAISESIGGTYGYTF. In DNA, the CDR3 is TGTGCCATCAGTGAGTCGATAGGGGGAACCTATGGCTACACCTTC.

V usage is TRBV27 and J usage is TRBJ2-7, with 11 bases that match TRBD1. The V gene end was trimmed by 5 bases and the J gene end by 4 bases; junction bases not matched to a gene: 10. CDR1 MNHEY and CDR2 SMNVEV come from the germline V gene (reference sequence). This CDR3 is built from 16 residues. In DNA, the CDR3 is TGTGCCAGCAGTCGCGGACAGGGGGCGGGTAGGTACGAGCAGTACTTC. It yields the protein CASSRGQGAGRYEQYF.